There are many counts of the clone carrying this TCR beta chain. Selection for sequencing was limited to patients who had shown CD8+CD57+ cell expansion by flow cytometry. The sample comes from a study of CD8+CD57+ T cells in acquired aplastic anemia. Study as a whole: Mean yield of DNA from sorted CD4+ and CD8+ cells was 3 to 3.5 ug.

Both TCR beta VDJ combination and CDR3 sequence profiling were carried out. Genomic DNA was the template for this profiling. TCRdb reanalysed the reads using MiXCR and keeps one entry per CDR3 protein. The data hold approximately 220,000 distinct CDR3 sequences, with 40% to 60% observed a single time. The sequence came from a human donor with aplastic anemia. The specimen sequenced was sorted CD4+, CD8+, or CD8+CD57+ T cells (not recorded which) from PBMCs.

This CDR3 reads CASSEGSGVSNQPQHF. CDR3 DNA sequence: TGTGCCAGCAGTGAAGGATCAGGGGTTAGCAATCAGCCCCAGCATTTT. The chain couples TRBV2 to TRBJ1-5; D perhaps matches TRBD1 (6 bases). V was pared by 1 base and J by 0 bases, with 10 bases between. Looked up from germline, CDR1 is SNHLY and CDR2 is FYNNEI. CDR3 length equals 16 residues. The full variable domain, with the rest looked up from reference TRBV2 and TRBJ1-5, is EPEVTQTPSHQVTQMGQEVILRCVPISNHLYFYWYRQILGQKVEFLVSFYNNEISEKSEIFDDQFSVERPDGSNFTLKIRSTKLEDSAMYFCASSEGSGVSNQPQHFGDGTRLSIL.